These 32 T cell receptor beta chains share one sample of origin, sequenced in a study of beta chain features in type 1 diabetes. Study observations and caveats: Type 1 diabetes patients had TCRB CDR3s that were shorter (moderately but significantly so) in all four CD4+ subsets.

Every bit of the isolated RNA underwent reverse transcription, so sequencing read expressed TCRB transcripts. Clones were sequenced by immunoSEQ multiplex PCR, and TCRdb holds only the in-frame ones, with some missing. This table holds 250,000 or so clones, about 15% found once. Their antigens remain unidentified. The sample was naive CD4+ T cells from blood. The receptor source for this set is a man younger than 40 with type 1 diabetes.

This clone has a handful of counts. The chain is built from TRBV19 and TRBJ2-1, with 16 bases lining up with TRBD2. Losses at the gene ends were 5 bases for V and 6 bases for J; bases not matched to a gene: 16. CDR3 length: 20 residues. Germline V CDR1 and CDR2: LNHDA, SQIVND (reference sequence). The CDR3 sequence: CASSASASGTSGGVLNEQFF. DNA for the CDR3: TGTGCCAGTAGTGCGAGCGCCTCCGGGACTAGCGGGGGGGTTCTCAATGAGCAGTTCTTC.

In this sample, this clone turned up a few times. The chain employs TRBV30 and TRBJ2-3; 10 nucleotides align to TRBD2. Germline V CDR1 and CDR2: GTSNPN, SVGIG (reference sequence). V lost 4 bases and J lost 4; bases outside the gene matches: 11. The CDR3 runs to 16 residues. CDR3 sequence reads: CAWNRGGSGRADTQYF. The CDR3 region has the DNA TGTGCCTGGAATAGGGGGGGGAGCGGGAGGGCAGATACGCAGTATTTT.

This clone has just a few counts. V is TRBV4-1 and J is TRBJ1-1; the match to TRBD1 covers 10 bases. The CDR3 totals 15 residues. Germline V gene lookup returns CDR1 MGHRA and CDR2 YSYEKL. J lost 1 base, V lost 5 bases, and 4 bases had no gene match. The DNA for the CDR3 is TGCGCCAGCAGCACCTGGACAGGGGGGAACACTGAAGCTTTCTTT. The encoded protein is CASSTWTGGNTEAFF.

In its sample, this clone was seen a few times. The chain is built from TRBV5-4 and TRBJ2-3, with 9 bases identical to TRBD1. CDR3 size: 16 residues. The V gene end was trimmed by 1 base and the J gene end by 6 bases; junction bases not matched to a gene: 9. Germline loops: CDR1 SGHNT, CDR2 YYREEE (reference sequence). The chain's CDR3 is CASSLRPGTGSDTQYF. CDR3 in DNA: TGTGCCAGCAGCTTGCGTCCCGGGACAGGGTCGGATACGCAGTATTTT.

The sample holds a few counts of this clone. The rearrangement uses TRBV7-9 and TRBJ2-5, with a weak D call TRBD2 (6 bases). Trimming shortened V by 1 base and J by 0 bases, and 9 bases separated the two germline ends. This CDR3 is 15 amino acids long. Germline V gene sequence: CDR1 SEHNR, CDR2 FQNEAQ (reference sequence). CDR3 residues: CASSLEASDQETQYF. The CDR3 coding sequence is TGTGCCAGCAGCTTAGAGGCTAGCGACCAAGAGACCCAGTACTTC.

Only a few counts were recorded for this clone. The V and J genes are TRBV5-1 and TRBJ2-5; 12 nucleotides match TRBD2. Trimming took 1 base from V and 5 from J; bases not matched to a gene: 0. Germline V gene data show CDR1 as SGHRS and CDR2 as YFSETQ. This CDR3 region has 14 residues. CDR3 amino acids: CASSLTSGRETQYF. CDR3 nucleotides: TGCGCCAGCAGCTTGACTAGCGGGAGGGAGACCCAGTACTTC.

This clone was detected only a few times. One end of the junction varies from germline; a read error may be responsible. The DNA of the CDR3 is TGCAGCGTCGAAGGGCCTAGCGCCCGCCAGGATACGCAGTATTTT. Translated, it gives CSVEGPSARQDTQYF. The V gene is TRBV29-1, the J gene TRBJ2-3, with D tentatively TRBD2 (6 bases). The germline CDR1 and CDR2 sequences are SQVTM and ANQGSEA. The CDR3 has 15 residues.

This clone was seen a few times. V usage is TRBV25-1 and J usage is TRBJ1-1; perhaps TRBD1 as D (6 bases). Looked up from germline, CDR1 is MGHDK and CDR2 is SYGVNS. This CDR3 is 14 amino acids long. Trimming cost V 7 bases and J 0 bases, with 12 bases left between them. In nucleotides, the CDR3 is TGTGCCAGCACTCTAGGACAGATGAACACTGAAGCTTTCTTT. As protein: CASTLGQMNTEAFF. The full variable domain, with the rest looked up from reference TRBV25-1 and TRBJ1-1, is EADIYQTPRYLVIGTGKKITLECSQTMGHDKMYWYQQDPGMELHLIHYSYGVNSTEKGDLSSESTVSRIRTEHFPLTLESARPSHTSQYLCASTLGQMNTEAFFGQGTRLTVV.

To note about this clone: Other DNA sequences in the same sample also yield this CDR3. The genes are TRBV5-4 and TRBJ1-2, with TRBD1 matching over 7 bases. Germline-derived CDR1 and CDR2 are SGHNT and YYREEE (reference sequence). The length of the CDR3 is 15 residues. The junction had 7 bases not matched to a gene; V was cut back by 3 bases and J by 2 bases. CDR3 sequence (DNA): TGTGCCAGCAGCTCAGCCCCGACAGGGAACTATGGCTACACCTTC. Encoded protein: CASSSAPTGNYGYTF.

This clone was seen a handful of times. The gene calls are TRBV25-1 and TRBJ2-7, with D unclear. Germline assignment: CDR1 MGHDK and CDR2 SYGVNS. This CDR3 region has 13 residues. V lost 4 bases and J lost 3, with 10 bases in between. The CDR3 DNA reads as TGTGCCAGCAGTGTTCCTAACAGCTACGAGCAGTACTTC. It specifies CASSVPNSYEQYF.

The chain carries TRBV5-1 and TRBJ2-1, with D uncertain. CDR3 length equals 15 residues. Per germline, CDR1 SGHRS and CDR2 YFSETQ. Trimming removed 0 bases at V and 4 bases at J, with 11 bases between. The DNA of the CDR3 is TGCGCCAGCAGCTTGGACGGAGCGTTTTACAATGAGCAGTTCTTC. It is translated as CASSLDGAFYNEQFF. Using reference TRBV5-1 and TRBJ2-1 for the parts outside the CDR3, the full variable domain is KAGVTQTPRYLIKTRGQQVTLSCSPISGHRSVSWYQQTPGQGLQFLFEYFSETQRNKGNFPGRFSGRQFSNSRSEMNVSTLELGDSALYLCASSLDGAFYNEQFFGPGTRLTVL.

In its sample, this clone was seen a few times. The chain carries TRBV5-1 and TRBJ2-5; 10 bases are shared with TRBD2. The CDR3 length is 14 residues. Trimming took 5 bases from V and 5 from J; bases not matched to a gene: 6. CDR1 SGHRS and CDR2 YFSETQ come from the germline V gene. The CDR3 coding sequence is TGCGCCAGCAGTGGGGCTAGCGGGAGTGAGACCCAGTACTTC. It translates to CASSGASGSETQYF.

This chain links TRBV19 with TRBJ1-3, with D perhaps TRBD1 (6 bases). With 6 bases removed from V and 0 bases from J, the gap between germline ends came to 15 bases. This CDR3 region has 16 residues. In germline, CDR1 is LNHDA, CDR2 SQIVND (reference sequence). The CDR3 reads CASSKQGLLSGNTIYF. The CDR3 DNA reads TGTGCCAGTAGCAAACAGGGACTACTCTCTGGAAACACCATATATTTT.

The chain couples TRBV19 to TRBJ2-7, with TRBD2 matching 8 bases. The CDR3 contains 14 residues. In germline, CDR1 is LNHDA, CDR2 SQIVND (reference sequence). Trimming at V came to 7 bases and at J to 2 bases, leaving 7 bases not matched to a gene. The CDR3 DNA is TGTGCCAGTAAGGCCCGGGAGGGCGCCTACGAGCAGTACTTC. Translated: CASKAREGAYEQYF.

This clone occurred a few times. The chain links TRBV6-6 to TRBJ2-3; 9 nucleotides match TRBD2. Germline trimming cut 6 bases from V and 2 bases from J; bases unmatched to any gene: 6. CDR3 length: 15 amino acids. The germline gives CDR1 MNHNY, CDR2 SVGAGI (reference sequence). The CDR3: CASSRLAEFTDTQYF. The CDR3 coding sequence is TGTGCCAGCAGCCGACTAGCGGAATTCACAGATACGCAGTATTTT.

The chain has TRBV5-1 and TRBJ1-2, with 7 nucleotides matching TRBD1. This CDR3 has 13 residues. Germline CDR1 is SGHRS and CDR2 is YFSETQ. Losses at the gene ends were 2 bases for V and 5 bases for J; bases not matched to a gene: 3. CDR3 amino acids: CASSLGTDYGYTF. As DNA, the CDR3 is TGCGCCAGCAGCTTAGGGACAGATTATGGCTACACCTTC.

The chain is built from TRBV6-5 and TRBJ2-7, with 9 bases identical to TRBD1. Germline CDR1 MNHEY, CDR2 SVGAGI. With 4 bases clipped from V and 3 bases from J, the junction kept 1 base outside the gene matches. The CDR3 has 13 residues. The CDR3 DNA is TGTGCCAGCAGTTCGGGACAGGGCTACGAGCAGTACTTC. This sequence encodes CASSSGQGYEQYF.

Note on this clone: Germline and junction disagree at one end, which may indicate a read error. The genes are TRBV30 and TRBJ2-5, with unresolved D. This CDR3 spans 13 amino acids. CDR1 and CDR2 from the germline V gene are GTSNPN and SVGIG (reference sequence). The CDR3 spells CAWSGAREETRYF. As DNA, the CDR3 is TGTGCCTGGAGTGGGGCCAGAGAAGAGACCCGGTACTTC.

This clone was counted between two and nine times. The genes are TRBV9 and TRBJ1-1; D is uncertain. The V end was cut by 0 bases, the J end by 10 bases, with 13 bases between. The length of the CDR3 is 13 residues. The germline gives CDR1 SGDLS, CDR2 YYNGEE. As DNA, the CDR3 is TGTGCCAGCAGCGTAGGGAAGGCCCGGGGAGCTTTCTTT. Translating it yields CASSVGKARGAFF.

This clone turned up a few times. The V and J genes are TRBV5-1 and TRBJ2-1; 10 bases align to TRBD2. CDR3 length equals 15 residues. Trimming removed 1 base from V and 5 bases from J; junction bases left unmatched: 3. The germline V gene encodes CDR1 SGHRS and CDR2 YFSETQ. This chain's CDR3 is CASSLPSGGDNEQFF. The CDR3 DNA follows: TGCGCCAGCAGCTTGCCCAGCGGGGGGGACAATGAGCAGTTCTTC.

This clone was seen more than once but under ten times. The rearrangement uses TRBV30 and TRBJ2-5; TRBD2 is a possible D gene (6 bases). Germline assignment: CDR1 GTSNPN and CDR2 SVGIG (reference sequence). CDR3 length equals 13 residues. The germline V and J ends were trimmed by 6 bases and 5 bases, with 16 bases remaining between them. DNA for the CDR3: TGTGCCTGCGAAGTGGGGGGAGTTGAGACCCAGTACTTC. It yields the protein CACEVGGVETQYF.

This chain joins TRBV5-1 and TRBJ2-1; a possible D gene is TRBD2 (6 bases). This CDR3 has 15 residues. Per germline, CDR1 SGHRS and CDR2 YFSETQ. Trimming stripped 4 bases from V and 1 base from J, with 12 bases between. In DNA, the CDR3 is TGCGCCAGCAGCGGAGGGCCGATATCCTACAATGAGCAGTTCTTC. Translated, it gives CASSGGPISYNEQFF.

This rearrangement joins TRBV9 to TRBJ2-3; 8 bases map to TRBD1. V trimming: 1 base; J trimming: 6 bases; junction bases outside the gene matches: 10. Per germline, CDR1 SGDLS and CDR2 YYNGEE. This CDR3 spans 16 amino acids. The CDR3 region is CASSVKGSRGPDTQYF. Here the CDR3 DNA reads TGTGCCAGCAGCGTAAAGGGGTCCAGGGGGCCCGATACGCAGTATTTT. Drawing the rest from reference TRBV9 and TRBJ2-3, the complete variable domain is DSGVTQTPKHLITATGQRVTLRCSPRSGDLSVYWYQQSLDQGLQFLIQYYNGEERAKGNILERFSAQQFPDLHSELNLSSLELGDSALYFCASSVKGSRGPDTQYFGPGTRLTVL.

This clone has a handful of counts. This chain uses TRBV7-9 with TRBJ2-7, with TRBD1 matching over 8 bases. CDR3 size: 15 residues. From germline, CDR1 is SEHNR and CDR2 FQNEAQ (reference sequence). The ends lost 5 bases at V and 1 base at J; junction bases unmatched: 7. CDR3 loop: CASSPDRGGSYEQYF. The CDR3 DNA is TGTGCCAGCAGCCCAGACAGGGGTGGGTCCTACGAGCAGTACTTC.

CDR3 bases: TGCGCCAGCAGCCAAGATCTCCCACCAGAGCGCTACGAGCAGTACTTC. It is translated as CASSQDLPPERYEQYF. The genes are TRBV4-1 and TRBJ2-7; no clear D gene. Between the trimmed V and J ends, which lost 0 bases and 3 bases, there was a span of 15 bases. Germline lookup yields CDR1 MGHRA and CDR2 YSYEKL. This CDR3 contains 16 residues.

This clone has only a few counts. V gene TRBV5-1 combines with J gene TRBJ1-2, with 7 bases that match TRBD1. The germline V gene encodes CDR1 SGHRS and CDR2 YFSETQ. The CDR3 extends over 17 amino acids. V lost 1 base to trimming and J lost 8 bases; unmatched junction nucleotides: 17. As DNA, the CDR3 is TGCGCCAGCAGCTTGCCGCCCTCAGGACAGGCCAGGGGAGGCTACACCTTC. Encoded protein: CASSLPPSGQARGGYTF.

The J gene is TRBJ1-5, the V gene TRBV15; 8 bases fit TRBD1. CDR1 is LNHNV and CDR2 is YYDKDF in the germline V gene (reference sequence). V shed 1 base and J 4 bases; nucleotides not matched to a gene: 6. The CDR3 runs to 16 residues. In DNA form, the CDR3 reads TGTGCCACCAGCAGAGCAAGGCAGGGGGCAAATCAGCCCCAGCATTTT. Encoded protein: CATSRARQGANQPQHF. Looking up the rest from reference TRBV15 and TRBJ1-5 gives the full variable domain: DAMVIQNPRYQVTQFGKPVTLSCSQTLNHNVMYWYQQKSSQAPKLLFHYYDKDFNNEADTPDNFQSRRPNTSFCFLDIRSPGLGDTAMYLCATSRARQGANQPQHFGDGTRLSIL.

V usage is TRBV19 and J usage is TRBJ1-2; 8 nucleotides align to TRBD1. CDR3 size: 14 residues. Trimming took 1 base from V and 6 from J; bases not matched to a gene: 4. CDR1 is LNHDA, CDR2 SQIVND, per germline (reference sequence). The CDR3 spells CASSIAGQGNGYTF. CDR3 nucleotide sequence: TGTGCCAGTAGTATAGCTGGACAGGGTAATGGCTACACCTTC.

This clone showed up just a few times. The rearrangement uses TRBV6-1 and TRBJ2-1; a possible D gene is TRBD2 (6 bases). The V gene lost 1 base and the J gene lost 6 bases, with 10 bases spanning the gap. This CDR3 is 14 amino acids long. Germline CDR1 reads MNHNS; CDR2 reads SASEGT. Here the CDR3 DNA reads TGTGCCAGCAGTGAAGGTGGAGGGGTCAATGAGCAGTTCTTC. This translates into CASSEGGGVNEQFF.

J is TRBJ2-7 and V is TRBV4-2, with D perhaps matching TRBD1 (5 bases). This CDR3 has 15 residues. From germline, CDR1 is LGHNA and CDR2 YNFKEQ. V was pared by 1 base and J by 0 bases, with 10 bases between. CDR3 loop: CASSQAQGSSYEQYF. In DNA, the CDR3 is TGTGCCAGCAGCCAAGCCCAGGGTTCCTCCTACGAGCAGTACTTC.

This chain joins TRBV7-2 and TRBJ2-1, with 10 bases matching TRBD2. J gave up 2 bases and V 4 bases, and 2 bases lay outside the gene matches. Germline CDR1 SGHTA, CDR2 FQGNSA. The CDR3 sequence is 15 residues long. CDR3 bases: TGTGCCAGCAGCTCTAGCGGGGGCACCTACAATGAGCAGTTCTTC. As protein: CASSSSGGTYNEQFF.

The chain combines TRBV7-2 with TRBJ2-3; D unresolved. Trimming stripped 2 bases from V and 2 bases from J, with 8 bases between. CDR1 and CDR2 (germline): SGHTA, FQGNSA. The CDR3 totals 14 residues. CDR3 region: CASSLSVVTDTQYF. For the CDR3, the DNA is TGTGCCAGCAGCTTAAGCGTCGTCACAGATACGCAGTATTTT.